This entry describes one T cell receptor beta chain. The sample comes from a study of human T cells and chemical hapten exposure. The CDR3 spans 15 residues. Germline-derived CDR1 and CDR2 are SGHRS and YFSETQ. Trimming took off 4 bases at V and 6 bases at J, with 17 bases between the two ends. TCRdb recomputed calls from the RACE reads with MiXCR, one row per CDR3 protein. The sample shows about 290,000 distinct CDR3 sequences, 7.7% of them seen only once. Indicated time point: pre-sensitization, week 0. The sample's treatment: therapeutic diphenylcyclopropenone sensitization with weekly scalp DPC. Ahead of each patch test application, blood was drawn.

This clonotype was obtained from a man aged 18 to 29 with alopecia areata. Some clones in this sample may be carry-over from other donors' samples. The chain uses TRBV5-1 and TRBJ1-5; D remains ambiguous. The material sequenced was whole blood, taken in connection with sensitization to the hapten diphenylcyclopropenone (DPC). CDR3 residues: CASSRAGEAGQPQHF. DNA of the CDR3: TGCGCCAGCAGCCGCGCGGGTGAGGCCGGTCAGCCCCAGCATTTT.